The rows below give T cell receptor beta chains drawn from one sample of a study of blood T cell repertoires in COVID-19. The repertoire was sequenced with immunoSEQ multiplex PCR; TCRdb's copy has only in-frame clones and lacks some. The table has more than 80,000 clones, roughly 83% seen once. The material sequenced was peripheral blood. Source of these receptors: a woman aged 80 or older with active or convalescent COVID-19. The CDR3 runs from the conserved cysteine through the conserved F or W. The order of the fields is V gene, J gene, D gene, clone size, CDR3 protein, CDR3 DNA. A D gene is named only where the DNA matches it firmly. Size is omitted from some rows. Given values are once, few, many or a class for expanded clones.

>TRBV2|TRBJ2-5|TRBD2|NA
CASSDSGAGVGETQYF
TGTGCCAGCAGTGATAGTGGAGCGGGAGTGGGAGAGACCCAGTACTTC
>TRBV10-3|TRBJ2-2|NA|NA
CAISELGAATGELFF
TGTGCCATCAGTGAGTTAGGGGCGGCCACCGGGGAGCTGTTTTTT
>TRBV21-1|TRBJ2-6|NA|NA
CAMTLGGESSGANVLTF
TGTGCCATGACGTTGGGCGGGGAGAGCTCTGGGGCCAACGTCCTGACTTTC
>TRBV6-5|TRBJ2-7|TRBD1|few
CASSYTGQSSYEQYF
TGTGCCAGCAGTTACACGGGACAGAGCTCCTACGAGCAGTACTTC
>TRBV28|TRBJ2-7|TRBD1|NA
CASSPPGTGIDEQYF
TGTGCCAGCAGCCCTCCCGGGACAGGGATCGACGAGCAGTACTTC
>TRBV2|TRBJ2-5|TRBD2|NA
CASSDWTSGRERGTQYF
TGTGCCAGCAGTGACTGGACTAGCGGGAGGGAGAGGGGGACCCAGTACTTC
>TRBV5-4|TRBJ2-3|TRBD2|NA
CASSSGGADTQYF
TGTGCCAGCAGTTCTGGGGGGGCAGATACGCAGTATTTT
>TRBV28|TRBJ1-4|NA|NA
CASRGGSATNEKLFF
TGTGCCAGCAGGGGGGGGTCTGCAACTAATGAAAAACTGTTTTTT
>TRBV11-3|TRBJ2-7|NA|NA
CASSLGQGGKQYF
TGTGCCAGCAGCTTAGGGCAGGGCGGGAAGCAGTACTTC
>TRBV28|TRBJ2-5|TRBD1|NA
CASSLWTGHQETQYF
TGTGCCAGCAGTTTATGGACAGGGCACCAAGAGACCCAGTACTTC
>TRBV6-2/TRBV6-3|TRBJ2-7|TRBD1|NA
CASSLIRDREFYEQYF
TGTGCCAGCAGCCTTATTAGAGACAGGGAATTCTACGAGCAGTACTTC
>TRBV23-1|TRBJ1-2|TRBD1|NA
CASSQSTTGGADYGYTF
TGCGCCAGCAGTCAATCGACAACAGGGGGCGCGGACTATGGCTACACCTTC
>TRBV19|TRBJ2-3|TRBD2|NA
CASSAGTSSDTQYF
TGTGCCAGTAGTGCCGGGACTAGTTCAGATACGCAGTATTTT
>TRBV11-3|TRBJ2-5|TRBD1|NA
CASSFRQGAGMETQYF
TGTGCCAGCAGCTTTAGACAGGGGGCTGGTATGGAGACCCAGTACTTC
>TRBV5-1|TRBJ1-1|TRBD1|once
CASSQGQKSEAFF
TGCGCCAGCAGCCAGGGACAGAAGTCTGAAGCTTTCTTT
>TRBV2|TRBJ2-7|NA|NA
CASSEGRNEQYF
TGTGCCAGCAGTGAAGGGAGGAACGAGCAGTACTTC
>TRBV28|TRBJ1-2|TRBD1|NA
CASSFWSGGNYGYTF
TGTGCCAGCAGTTTTTGGTCAGGGGGAAACTATGGCTACACCTTC
>TRBV19|TRBJ1-1|NA|NA
CASSSGGLSAFF
TGTGCCAGTAGTTCCGGGGGGTTGTCGGCTTTCTTT
>TRBV2|TRBJ2-3|TRBD2|NA
CASSRLAPNTDTQYF
TGTGCCAGCAGCCGACTAGCGCCTAACACAGATACGCAGTATTTT
>TRBV7-2|TRBJ1-2|TRBD1|NA
CASSSRGLSGYTF
TGTGCCAGCAGCTCGAGGGGGCTGAGCGGCTACACCTTC
>TRBV10-3|TRBJ2-5|TRBD2|NA
CAVAGTSGEQETQYF
TGTGCCGTAGCCGGGACTAGCGGGGAACAAGAGACCCAGTACTTC
>TRBV5-1|TRBJ2-5|TRBD2|NA
CASSLRLAGTETQYF
TGCGCCAGCAGCTTGCGGCTAGCGGGGACAGAGACCCAGTACTTC